Below, 18 T cell receptor beta chains from the same sample are listed, as sequenced in a study of regulatory T cells in long-lasting Graves disease (dated by TCRdb to the early 2020s). Explained via the paper, the time point label denotes: persistent/refractory GD, antithyroid drugs over 5 years with positive TRAb. For both TCR sequencing and RNA sequencing, RNA was extracted from PBMCs in TRIzol. Libraries were made using multiplex PCR. Data came from an Illumina HiSeq 4000. iRepertoire HTBI primers and Arm-PCR amplification of CDR3 regions were used to construct TCR beta libraries. Clones were called with MiXCR by TCRdb after fastp trimmed the public reads at Q25, and only in-frame beta chains were retained. Rows merge per CDR3 protein into single entries with the most common DNA and genes. The table for this sample lists 650,000 to 700,000 distinct CDR3 sequences; approximately 31% of them were counted only once. Clones ranked in the top ten supply about 40% of the sample.

Sample: peripheral blood mononuclear cells (PBMCs), taken when the disease was refractory, from a patient treated with antithyroid drugs. The receptor set was obtained from a female donor with Graves disease.

The chain joins TRBV9 to TRBJ2-7; 8 nucleotides align to TRBD2. This CDR3 contains 14 residues. Germline lookup yields CDR1 SGDLS and CDR2 YYNGEE. The J segment lost 4 bases and the V segment lost 4 bases, leaving 7 bases of the junction unmatched. Written as DNA, the CDR3 is TGTGCCAGCAGCCCGCGGACTAGCAGTTACGAGCAGTACTTC. Translation: CASSPRTSSYEQYF.

In its sample, this clonotype was seen a few times. The V call is TRBV5-1, the J call TRBJ1-1; TRBD1 matches at 8 bases. CDR3 length: 13 amino acids. Germline V gene sequence: CDR1 SGHRS, CDR2 YFSETQ. V lost 4 bases, J lost 3 bases, and 2 bases stayed unmatched. The CDR3 sequence: CASSRQGHTEAFF. CDR3 bases: TGCGCCAGCAGCCGACAGGGGCACACTGAAGCTTTCTTT.

J is TRBJ2-2 and V is TRBV10-3, with D hard to call. The CDR3 covers 13 residues. Trimming left V 6 bases short and J 4 bases short, with 9 bases between. Germline CDR1 is ENHRY and CDR2 is SYGVKD. The DNA of the CDR3 is TGTGCCATCAGAGGGCAAAGCACCGGGGAGCTGTTTTTT. Its translation: CAIRGQSTGELFF.

This chain links TRBV7-2 with TRBJ1-5; D ambiguous. CDR1 and CDR2 from the germline V gene are SGHTA and FQGNSA. This CDR3 spans 15 amino acids. The V end lost 4 bases, the J end lost 5 bases, and 15 bases lay between the germline ends. Here the CDR3 reads CASSSDGLIDQPQHF. CDR3 DNA sequence: TGTGCCAGCAGCTCCGACGGACTAATAGATCAGCCCCAGCATTTT.

CDR3 bases: TGTGCCAGTAGTTACCGGGACAGGGGTATCGTCAATGGCTACACCTTC. It yields the protein CASSYRDRGIVNGYTF. The chain has TRBV19 and TRBJ1-2, with 10 positions matching TRBD1. The CDR3 consists of 16 residues. The germline CDR1 and CDR2 sequences are LNHDA and SQIVND (reference sequence). The V gene end was trimmed by 5 bases and the J gene end by 6 bases; junction bases not matched to a gene: 12.

This CDR3 reads CASSTPGGLSNQPQHF. The CDR3 nucleotides are TGTGCCAGCAGCACCCCAGGGGGCCTTAGCAATCAGCCCCAGCATTTT. The gene calls are TRBV28 and TRBJ1-5; the match to TRBD1 covers 8 bases. Germline lookup yields CDR1 MDHEN and CDR2 SYDVKM. This CDR3 is built from 16 residues. Trimming took 6 bases from V and 0 from J; bases not matched to a gene: 7.

This clonotype was detected many times. The V gene is TRBV11-2, the J gene TRBJ2-7, with D perhaps matching TRBD1 or TRBD2 (5 bases each). Germline V lookup: CDR1 SGHAT, CDR2 FQNNGV. V dropped 1 base and J dropped 2 bases, with 9 bases sitting between them. The length of the CDR3 is 14 residues. This CDR3 is CASSLGDGTYEQYF. The CDR3 DNA reads as TGTGCCAGCAGCTTAGGGGACGGAACCTACGAGCAGTACTTC. Filled out from reference TRBV11-2 and TRBJ2-7, the complete variable domain reads EAGVAQSPRYKIIEKRQSVAFWCNPISGHATLYWYQQILGQGPKLLIQFQNNGVVDDSQLPKDRFSAERLKGVDSTLKIQPAKLEDSAVYLCASSLGDGTYEQYFGPGTRLTVT.

V and J are TRBV10-1 and TRBJ2-1, with D possibly being TRBD1 or TRBD2 (5 bases each). Trimming removed 5 bases from V and 4 bases from J, with 12 bases in between. The CDR3 is 14 amino acids. Per germline, CDR1 WNHNN and CDR2 SYGVQD (reference sequence). The CDR3 protein is CASSKGPLYNEQFF. As DNA, the CDR3 is TGCGCCAGCAGTAAGGGACCTCTATACAATGAGCAGTTCTTC.

The rearrangement joins TRBV20-1 to TRBJ2-2; 8 bases match TRBD1. Germline V gene lookup returns CDR1 DFQATT and CDR2 SNEGSKA (reference sequence). The CDR3 totals 15 residues. With V trimmed by 4 bases and J by 4 bases, 8 bases remained unmatched. The CDR3 coding sequence is TGCAGTGCTACAGGGGGCAGTGGGACCACCGGGGAGCTGTTTTTT. Translation gives CSATGGSGTTGELFF.

The chain employs TRBV20-1 and TRBJ2-2; 8 bases line up with TRBD2. The V and J ends lost 6 bases and 7 bases, in that order; junction bases with no gene match: 16. CDR1 is DFQATT, CDR2 SNEGSKA, per germline (reference sequence). The CDR3 has 16 residues. CDR3 residues: CSAPPGRAIHGGELFF. In DNA, the CDR3 is TGCAGTGCCCCCCCCGGGAGGGCTATACACGGCGGGGAGCTGTTTTTT.

In this sample, this clonotype turned up a few times. The V gene is TRBV28, the J gene TRBJ1-3; D unclear. CDR1 and CDR2 from the germline V gene are MDHEN and SYDVKM. The ends were cut back, 2 bases at V and 0 bases at J, with 11 bases in the middle. The CDR3 has 16 residues. The CDR3 DNA follows: TGTGCCAGCAGTTTACCCCTAGGAGGCTCTGGAAACACCATATATTTT. It is translated as CASSLPLGGSGNTIYF.

This rearrangement joins TRBV19 to TRBJ1-5, with a possible D match to TRBD1 (5 bases). This CDR3 is 14 amino acids long. Trimming cost V 1 base and J 7 bases, with 11 bases left between them. The germline CDR1 and CDR2 sequences are LNHDA and SQIVND (reference sequence). The CDR3 DNA reads TGTGCCAGTAGTATAGCCACAGGATCACAGCCCCAGCATTTT. Translating gives CASSIATGSQPQHF.

This clonotype was seen once. V and J are TRBV19 and TRBJ1-5; D is uncertain. The CDR3 runs 15 residues. V gave up 8 bases and J gave up 4 bases, with 18 bases separating them. CDR1 is LNHDA, CDR2 SQIVND, per germline (reference sequence). The DNA of the CDR3 is TGTGCCAGTGCCAGGAGGGCAGATGGGAATCAGCCCCAGCATTTT. Protein sequence: CASARRADGNQPQHF. Using reference TRBV19 and TRBJ1-5 for the parts outside the CDR3, the full variable domain is DGGITQSPKYLFRKEGQNVTLSCEQNLNHDAMYWYRQDPGQGLRLIYYSQIVNDFQKGDIAEGYSVSREKKESFPLTVTSAQKNPTAFYLCASARRADGNQPQHFGDGTRLSIL.

V usage is TRBV5-1 and J usage is TRBJ1-1, with D perhaps TRBD1 (5 bases). The CDR3 is made up of 15 amino acids. Trimming stripped 0 bases from V and 3 bases from J, with 12 bases between. CDR1 and CDR2 from the germline V gene are SGHRS and YFSETQ. Here the CDR3 reads CASSLDQGSYTEAFF. The CDR3 coding sequence is TGCGCCAGCAGCTTGGATCAGGGTAGTTACACTGAAGCTTTCTTT.

This chain joins TRBV7-9 and TRBJ2-5; perhaps D is TRBD1 or TRBD2 (6 bases each). CDR3 size: 13 residues. V was shortened by 6 bases and J by 5 bases, with 13 bases between the two germline ends. In germline, CDR1 is SEHNR, CDR2 FQNEAQ (reference sequence). CDR3 sequence reads: CASRRGVEETQYF. In nucleotides, the CDR3 is TGTGCCAGCAGGAGGGGGGTAGAGGAGACCCAGTACTTC.

This clonotype has a handful of counts. The rearrangement links TRBV20-1 to TRBJ2-5; possible D gene TRBD2, 5 bases. V was pared by 3 bases and J by 7 bases, with 18 bases between. CDR3 length equals 14 residues. Germline CDR1 is DFQATT and CDR2 is SNEGSKA (reference sequence). This CDR3 reads CSAREARIFGTQYF. The CDR3 DNA follows: TGCAGTGCTAGGGAGGCCAGAATTTTCGGGACCCAGTACTTC.

This rearrangement joins TRBV28 to TRBJ2-2, with D perhaps being TRBD1 or TRBD2 (6 bases each). Germline CDR1 reads MDHEN; CDR2 reads SYDVKM. The length of the CDR3 is 13 residues. The V end lost 6 bases, the J end lost 7 bases, and 12 bases lay between the germline ends. In DNA, the CDR3 is TGTGCCAGCAGCCGCGGGACAATCGGGGAGCTGTTTTTT. This gives the protein CASSRGTIGELFF.

This clonotype was seen ten or more times. This chain uses TRBV2 with TRBJ1-1; 9 nucleotides align to TRBD1. The CDR3 runs to 15 residues. The germline V gene has CDR1 SNHLY and CDR2 FYNNEI. The V and J ends lost 9 bases and 4 bases, in that order; junction bases with no gene match: 12. CDR3 loop: CARHERGQGITEAFF. Written as DNA, the CDR3 is TGTGCCAGGCACGAGAGGGGACAGGGAATCACTGAAGCTTTCTTT.